This passage covers 17 T cell receptor beta chains from one sample sequenced in a study of blood T cell repertoires in COVID-19. Generated by immunoSEQ multiplex PCR, the TCRdb table keeps only in-frame clones and is missing some. The repertoire holds 100,000 to 150,000 clones, just under 80% seen once, with 20% to 30% in the top ten. The sample was peripheral blood. The receptors originated from a human donor in a cohort sampled during active COVID-19.

There are many counts of this clone. This chain uses TRBV19 with TRBJ1-1; perhaps TRBD1 as D (6 bases). The V gene's germline CDR1 is LNHDA and CDR2 SQIVND (reference sequence). V was clipped by 4 bases and J by 5 bases, with 11 bases between them. The CDR3 runs 13 residues. CDR3 sequence reads: CASSNIGGTEAFF. The CDR3 coding sequence is TGTGCCAGTAGTAATATAGGGGGAACTGAAGCTTTCTTT.

This clone appeared a single time. CDR3 DNA sequence: TGCGCCAGCAGCCAAGATAAGGTCGACTTTTATGCAGATACGCAGTATTTT. Its protein product is CASSQDKVDFYADTQYF. The chain links TRBV4-1 to TRBJ2-3, with no clear D. The CDR3 sequence is 17 residues long. From germline, CDR1 is MGHRA and CDR2 YSYEKL. The ends were cut back, 0 bases at V and 4 bases at J, with 17 bases in the middle.

This chain joins TRBV20-1 and TRBJ2-1, with TRBD2 matching 8 bases. V gave up 5 bases and J gave up 10 bases; unmatched junction bases: 4. This CDR3 contains 11 residues. CDR1 and CDR2 (germline): DFQATT, SNEGSKA (reference sequence). The CDR3 coding sequence is TGCAGTGCTCGGACTAGCAGCGAGCAGTTCTTC. This gives the protein CSARTSSEQFF.

The chain joins TRBV27 to TRBJ2-1; tentative D call: TRBD2 (6 bases). The germline V gene has CDR1 MNHEY and CDR2 SMNVEV (reference sequence). V was trimmed by 4 bases and J by 2 bases, leaving 9 bases between them. The CDR3 is made up of 14 amino acids. The CDR3 DNA sequence: TGTGCCAGCAGTTCCTCGGGAGCCTACAATGAGCAGTTCTTC. Amino acids: CASSSSGAYNEQFF.

This chain connects TRBV20-1 to TRBJ2-5; unclear D gene. V lost 6 bases and J lost 4, with 6 bases in between. Germline CDR1 DFQATT, CDR2 SNEGSKA (reference sequence). The CDR3 has 10 residues. The CDR3 region is CSANTETQYF. Here the CDR3 DNA reads TGCAGTGCAAACACAGAGACCCAGTACTTC.

The chain uses TRBV5-8 and TRBJ1-3; TRBD1 matches 7 bases. CDR1 and CDR2 from the germline V gene are SGHTS and YDEGEE. The trim removed 5 bases at V and 4 bases at J, leaving 9 bases unmatched. This CDR3 has 15 residues. The DNA for the CDR3 is TGTGCCAGCAGTCCCCGACAGGGTTCAGGAAACACCATATATTTT. This gives the protein CASSPRQGSGNTIYF.

The V gene is TRBV7-9, the J gene TRBJ2-7; TRBD1 aligns across 7 bases. The CDR3 runs 14 residues. Germline CDR1 is SEHNR and CDR2 is FQNEAQ (reference sequence). V was pared by 5 bases and J by 2 bases, with 6 bases of the junction left unmatched. The CDR3 sequence is CASSPGTATYEQYF. Written as DNA, the CDR3 is TGTGCCAGCAGCCCCGGGACAGCAACCTACGAGCAGTACTTC. Looking up the rest from reference TRBV7-9 and TRBJ2-7 gives the full variable domain: DTGVSQNPRHKITKRGQNVTFRCDPISEHNRLYWYRQTLGQGPEFLTYFQNEAQLEKSRLLSDRFSAERPKGSFSTLEIQRTEQGDSAMYLCASSPGTATYEQYFGPGTRLTVT.

This clone was observed once. The chain carries TRBV29-1 and TRBJ2-2, with 10 positions matching TRBD1. Germline V CDR1 and CDR2: SQVTM, ANQGSEA. Trimming cost V 7 bases and J 3 bases; bases outside gene matches: 14. CDR3 length equals 17 residues. CDR3 loop: CSEPGTGDILDTGELFF. In nucleotides, the CDR3 is TGCAGCGAACCAGGGACAGGGGACATTTTGGACACCGGGGAGCTGTTTTTT.

The chain recombines TRBV29-1 with TRBJ1-4; tentatively, D is TRBD1 (6 bases). This CDR3 region has 12 residues. V dropped 5 bases and J dropped 6 bases, with 10 bases sitting between them. Looked up from germline, CDR1 is SQVTM and CDR2 is ANQGSEA. The CDR3 bases are TGCAGCGTTCGGACAGATTATGAAAAACTGTTTTTT. Translation: CSVRTDYEKLFF.

The J gene is TRBJ1-2, the V gene TRBV4-3; D gene ambiguous. The ends were cut back, 0 bases at V and 7 bases at J, with 12 bases in the middle. CDR3 size: 14 residues. Germline-derived CDR1 and CDR2 are LGHNA and YSLEER. The CDR3 nucleotides read TGCGCCAGCAGCCAAGAAGCAGGTTATGGTGGCTACACCTTC. Amino acid sequence: CASSQEAGYGGYTF.

The chain joins TRBV7-2 to TRBJ1-4, with unresolved D. The CDR3 runs to 14 residues. Germline lookup yields CDR1 SGHTA and CDR2 FQGNSA. Deletions cut 1 base from V and 6 bases from J, with 9 bases between. The CDR3 DNA sequence: TGTGCCAGCAGCTTAGGGGCTTGGGATGAAAAACTGTTTTTT. As protein: CASSLGAWDEKLFF.

The CDR3 spells CASSKDSSGYGYTF. In DNA form, the CDR3 reads TGTGCCAGCAGTAAAGACTCCTCCGGCTATGGCTACACCTTC. This rearrangement joins TRBV2 to TRBJ1-2; no firm D call. The germline V and J ends were trimmed by 5 bases and 4 bases, with 14 bases remaining between them. In germline, CDR1 is SNHLY, CDR2 FYNNEI. CDR3 size: 14 residues.

The chain recombines TRBV6-5 with TRBJ2-7; 8 bases are shared with TRBD1. The J segment lost 3 bases and the V segment lost 5 bases, leaving 6 bases of the junction unmatched. The CDR3 length is 14 residues. The V gene's germline CDR1 is MNHEY and CDR2 SVGAGI. DNA for the CDR3: TGTGCCAGCAGTAGGACAGGGCCCTTCTACGAGCAGTACTTC. This translates into CASSRTGPFYEQYF.

This clone was recorded once. The chain is built from TRBV15 and TRBJ1-2, with TRBD1 as a possible D gene (6 bases). CDR1 and CDR2 (germline): LNHNV, YYDKDF (reference sequence). CDR3 size: 12 residues. V shed 5 bases and J shed 8 bases, with 12 bases lying between them. The CDR3 DNA reads TGTGCCACCAGCTGGGGGGGCCCAGGCTACACCTTC. It translates to CATSWGGPGYTF. Full variable domain (rest looked up from reference TRBV15 and TRBJ1-2): DAMVIQNPRYQVTQFGKPVTLSCSQTLNHNVMYWYQQKSSQAPKLLFHYYDKDFNNEADTPDNFQSRRPNTSFCFLDIRSPGLGDTAMYLCATSWGGPGYTFGSGTRLTVV.

V usage is TRBV7-2 and J usage is TRBJ1-1; D may be TRBD1 (5 bases). V lost 5 bases, J lost 3 bases, and 13 bases lay in between. Germline CDR1 and CDR2: SGHTA and FQGNSA. The CDR3 loop spans 14 amino acids. The CDR3 bases are TGTGCCAGCAGCCTATTAATCAGGGACACTGAAGCTTTCTTT. This sequence encodes CASSLLIRDTEAFF. Full variable domain (remainder filled in from reference TRBV7-2 and TRBJ1-1): GAGVSQSPSNKVTEKGKDVELRCDPISGHTALYWYRQSLGQGLEFLIYFQGNSAPDKSGLPSDRFSAERTGGSVSTLTIQRTQQEDSAVYLCASSLLIRDTEAFFGQGTRLTVV.

The chain links TRBV9 to TRBJ2-7; tentative D call: TRBD2 (6 bases). V was cut by 0 bases and J by 6 bases, with 16 bases left in between. The CDR3 runs to 15 residues. The germline V gene encodes CDR1 SGDLS and CDR2 YYNGEE. The DNA for the CDR3 is TGTGCCAGCAGCGTAGCGGGGGACCCGGGATCCGAGCAGTACTTC. It translates to CASSVAGDPGSEQYF. The entire variable domain, with the rest obtained from reference TRBV9 and TRBJ2-7, is as follows: DSGVTQTPKHLITATGQRVTLRCSPRSGDLSVYWYQQSLDQGLQFLIQYYNGEERAKGNILERFSAQQFPDLHSELNLSSLELGDSALYFCASSVAGDPGSEQYFGPGTRLTVT.

The chain is built from TRBV7-8 and TRBJ2-1; TRBD2 might be the D (6 bases). In germline, CDR1 is SGHVS, CDR2 FQNEAQ. The CDR3 runs 15 residues. Trimming shortened V by 5 bases and J by 7 bases, and 18 bases separated the two germline ends. The CDR3 DNA sequence: TGTGCCAGCAGCCCCCCGTCGCGGGGTTCGAATGAGCAGTTCTTC. Residues: CASSPPSRGSNEQFF.